A single sample gave rise to the 22 T cell receptor beta chains below, sequenced in a study of blood T cell repertoires in COVID-19. Repertoires were generated with immunoSEQ multiplex PCR, while TCRdb's copy carries only in-frame clones and drops some. This table holds approximately 80,000 clones, more than 70% found once. Sequencing was done on a sample of peripheral blood. The receptors originated from a man aged 45-60 years with active COVID-19.

The genes are TRBV6-2 or TRBV6-3 and TRBJ1-1; possible D gene TRBD1, 6 bases. This CDR3 is built from 13 residues. V lost 6 bases and J 9 bases, leaving 17 bases between the germline ends. Germline V CDR1 and CDR2: MNHEY, SVGEGT. The CDR3 loop reads CASSDRGGLKAFF. CDR3 DNA: TGTGCCAGCAGCGACCGTGGGGGCCTAAAAGCTTTCTTT.

The CDR3 spells CAWSVIEGQGKGIPYEQYF. For the CDR3, the DNA is TGTGCCTGGAGTGTAATAGAGGGACAGGGTAAAGGGATTCCCTACGAGCAGTACTTC. V and J are TRBV30 and TRBJ2-7; 9 bases are shared with TRBD1. CDR1 GTSNPN and CDR2 SVGIG come from the germline V gene (reference sequence). J lost 2 bases, V lost 0 bases, and 17 bases had no gene match. There are 19 residues in the CDR3.

The chain combines TRBV5-6 with TRBJ2-7, with TRBD2 as a possible D gene (6 bases). Germline lookup yields CDR1 SGHDT and CDR2 YYEEEE. V lost 1 base, J lost 4 bases, and 9 bases lay in between. The length of the CDR3 is 13 residues. CDR3 loop: CASSLYGGYEQYF. The CDR3 region has the DNA TGTGCCAGCAGCTTGTACGGGGGATACGAGCAGTACTTC. Together with reference TRBV5-6 and TRBJ2-7, the CDR3 gives the full variable domain: DAGVTQSPTHLIKTRGQQVTLRCSPKSGHDTVSWYQQALGQGPQFIFQYYEEEERQRGNFPDRFSGHQFPNYSSELNVNALLLGDSALYLCASSLYGGYEQYFGPGTRLTVT.

This rearrangement joins TRBV28 to TRBJ2-5; no clear D. CDR3 length equals 13 residues. Trimming left V 10 bases short and J 4 bases short, with 16 bases between. CDR1 and CDR2 (germline): MDHEN, SYDVKM. CDR3 DNA sequence: TGTGCCACCTCCTTGTCCACGGGAGAGACCCAGTACTTC. Encoded protein: CATSLSTGETQYF.

The chain links TRBV28 to TRBJ2-1; D is possibly TRBD1 (6 bases). Germline CDR1 and CDR2: MDHEN and SYDVKM. The CDR3 has 15 residues. V was trimmed by 7 bases and J by 0 bases, leaving 13 bases between them. The CDR3 nucleotides read TGTGCCAGCATCCTCGGACAGAGCTCCTACAATGAGCAGTTCTTC. This gives the protein CASILGQSSYNEQFF.

This chain uses TRBV6-2 or TRBV6-3 with TRBJ2-1; D ambiguous. CDR3 length: 16 amino acids. The V and J ends lost 2 bases and 2 bases respectively, with 13 bases between them. The germline gives CDR1 MNHEY, CDR2 SVGEGT. CDR3 sequence reads: CASSYRPPGPYNEQFF. In DNA form, the CDR3 reads TGTGCCAGCAGTTACCGACCCCCGGGTCCCTACAATGAGCAGTTCTTC.

The rearrangement links TRBV28 to TRBJ2-2, with D perhaps TRBD2 (6 bases). Trimming removed 3 bases from V and 5 bases from J, with 13 bases in between. Germline CDR1 and CDR2: MDHEN and SYDVKM. The CDR3 is 15 residues long. The DNA for the CDR3 is TGTGCCAGCAGTTTCTCACTAGCTCAGACCGGGGAGCTGTTTTTT. This sequence encodes CASSFSLAQTGELFF.

V gene TRBV3-1 (or the pseudogene TRBV3-2) combines with J gene TRBJ1-1; D unresolved. Germline V CDR1 and CDR2: LGHDT, YNNKEL (reference sequence). Trimming stripped 2 bases from V and 8 bases from J, with 12 bases between. This CDR3 comprises 13 residues. In nucleotides, the CDR3 is TGTGCCAGCAGCCAAATGGCGGGAGGGGAAGCTTTCTTT. This gives the protein CASSQMAGGEAFF.

The chain links TRBV5-1 to TRBJ2-7; 11 nucleotides align to TRBD2. This CDR3 comprises 17 residues. Trimming took 4 bases from V and 3 from J; bases not matched to a gene: 12. Germline V CDR1 and CDR2: SGHRS, YFSETQ. CDR3: CASSAWGSLAGDYEQYF. In DNA, the CDR3 is TGCGCCAGCAGCGCCTGGGGGTCACTAGCGGGAGACTACGAGCAGTACTTC.

This chain joins TRBV19 and TRBJ1-1; weak D call: TRBD1 (5 bases). V lost 3 bases and J lost 0, with 23 bases in between. The CDR3 totals 19 residues. Germline CDR1 is LNHDA and CDR2 is SQIVND (reference sequence). CDR3 residues: CASSIPDYTGRIMNTEAFF. The CDR3 DNA sequence: TGTGCCAGTAGTATTCCAGATTATACAGGCCGAATCATGAACACTGAAGCTTTCTTT.

The genes are TRBV19 and TRBJ2-1, with TRBD2 identical over 9 bases. The germline V gene encodes CDR1 LNHDA and CDR2 SQIVND (reference sequence). The CDR3 extends over 16 amino acids. J was trimmed by 3 bases and V by 4 bases; bases with no gene match: 7. CDR3 sequence reads: CASSTSKTSGYNEQFF. The DNA for the CDR3 is TGTGCCAGTAGTACCTCTAAGACTAGCGGCTACAATGAGCAGTTCTTC.

A few counts support this clone. This sequence joins TRBV9 and TRBJ2-7, with 11 bases fitting TRBD2. V was clipped by 3 bases and J by 5 bases; unmatched bases: 7. CDR3 length: 15 amino acids. Germline V gene sequence: CDR1 SGDLS, CDR2 YYNGEE. CDR3 nucleotides: TGTGCCAGCAGCGGAGGACTAGCGGGTACCCACGAGCAGTACTTC. Protein product: CASSGGLAGTHEQYF. Looking up the rest from reference TRBV9 and TRBJ2-7 gives the full variable domain: DSGVTQTPKHLITATGQRVTLRCSPRSGDLSVYWYQQSLDQGLQFLIQYYNGEERAKGNILERFSAQQFPDLHSELNLSSLELGDSALYFCASSGGLAGTHEQYFGPGTRLTVT.

V gene TRBV4-3 combines with J gene TRBJ2-5; 8 nucleotides match TRBD2. With V trimmed by 4 bases and J by 5 bases, 9 bases remained unmatched. The CDR3 covers 15 residues. Germline CDR1 LGHNA, CDR2 YSLEER. In DNA, the CDR3 is TGCGCCAGCAGCCCCGGCGGGGGGCCGGGGGAGACCCAGTACTTC. It specifies CASSPGGGPGETQYF.

The chain recombines TRBV7-9 with TRBJ1-1; D possibly corresponds to TRBD1 (6 bases). The V gene's germline CDR1 is SEHNR and CDR2 FQNEAQ (reference sequence). Trimming took off 5 bases at V and 2 bases at J, with 12 bases between the two ends. The CDR3 has 14 amino acids. The CDR3: CASSRWTDNTEAFF. CDR3 DNA sequence: TGTGCCAGCAGCAGATGGACAGACAACACTGAAGCTTTCTTT.

The chain links TRBV15 to TRBJ2-1; 8 bases are shared with TRBD2. CDR1 is LNHNV and CDR2 is YYDKDF in the germline V gene (reference sequence). The CDR3 length is 15 residues. V gave up 6 bases and J gave up 4 bases; unmatched junction bases: 8. The CDR3 reads CATRPGLGTYNEQFF. The CDR3 DNA reads as TGTGCCACCAGACCGGGACTAGGTACTTACAATGAGCAGTTCTTC. The full variable domain, its missing parts supplied by reference TRBV15 and TRBJ2-1, is DAMVIQNPRYQVTQFGKPVTLSCSQTLNHNVMYWYQQKSSQAPKLLFHYYDKDFNNEADTPDNFQSRRPNTSFCFLDIRSPGLGDTAMYLCATRPGLGTYNEQFFGPGTRLTVL.

V usage is TRBV7-6 and J usage is TRBJ2-3, with 10 bases identical to TRBD1. Germline V lookup: CDR1 SGHVS, CDR2 FNYEAQ. Unmatched junction bases numbered 13, after V lost 2 bases and J lost 2 bases. The length of the CDR3 is 19 residues. CDR3 nucleotides: TGTGCCAGCAGCTTATCACCGGCCAGACAGGGGGCAAACACAGATACGCAGTATTTT. This sequence encodes CASSLSPARQGANTDTQYF.

This chain links TRBV29-1 with TRBJ1-1, with D perhaps TRBD1 (5 bases). CDR3 length equals 13 residues. Looked up from germline, CDR1 is SQVTM and CDR2 is ANQGSEA. Trimming left V 6 bases short and J 0 bases short, with 11 bases between. CDR3: CSVLQDMNTEAFF. The CDR3 nucleotides are TGCAGCGTCCTACAGGATATGAACACTGAAGCTTTCTTT.

This clone showed up just once. The genes are TRBV6-6 and TRBJ1-4; TRBD1 is a possible D gene (5 bases). The CDR3 extends over 12 amino acids. From germline, CDR1 is MNHNY and CDR2 SVGAGI (reference sequence). V dropped 6 bases and J dropped 8 bases, with 10 bases sitting between them. In DNA, the CDR3 is TGTGCCAGCAGCGGTGCAGGGGAAAAACTGTTTTTT. Protein product: CASSGAGEKLFF.

The chain recombines TRBV5-1 with TRBJ2-6; 7 positions match TRBD1. The CDR3 extends over 13 amino acids. The V segment lost 4 bases and the J segment 9 bases; nucleotides outside the gene matches: 4. Germline V gene lookup returns CDR1 SGHRS and CDR2 YFSETQ. CDR3 DNA sequence: TGCGCCAGCAGCCTGGGACAGAACAACGTCCTGACTTTC. As protein: CASSLGQNNVLTF.

The gene calls are TRBV7-9 and TRBJ2-1, with a tentative D call TRBD2 (6 bases). V lost 6 bases and J 7 bases, leaving 19 bases between the germline ends. CDR3 size: 15 residues. Germline V gene data show CDR1 as SEHNR and CDR2 as FQNEAQ (reference sequence). CDR3 protein: CASRKVPGLKNEQFF. CDR3 bases: TGTGCCAGCAGGAAAGTCCCGGGACTCAAAAATGAGCAGTTCTTC.

Worth noting for this clone: At one of its ends the junction is not consistent with the germline gene, which may arise from a read error. V is TRBV7-2 and J is TRBJ1-2; maybe TRBD1 (6 bases). Germline V CDR1 and CDR2: SGHTA, FQGNSA. The CDR3 spans 15 residues. The CDR3 loop is CASSLALRGAGGYTF. The CDR3 nucleotides are TGTGCCAGCAGCCTAGCCCTTCGGGGGGCAGGTGGCTACACCTTC.

The chain combines TRBV29-1 with TRBJ1-1, with no clear D. This CDR3 has 14 residues. Trimming took off 5 bases at V and 1 base at J, with 14 bases between the two ends. CDR1 and CDR2 from the germline V gene are SQVTM and ANQGSEA. As DNA, the CDR3 is TGCAGCGTTCGTCGGACTAGGGAGAACACTGAAGCTTTCTTT. Protein product: CSVRRTRENTEAFF.